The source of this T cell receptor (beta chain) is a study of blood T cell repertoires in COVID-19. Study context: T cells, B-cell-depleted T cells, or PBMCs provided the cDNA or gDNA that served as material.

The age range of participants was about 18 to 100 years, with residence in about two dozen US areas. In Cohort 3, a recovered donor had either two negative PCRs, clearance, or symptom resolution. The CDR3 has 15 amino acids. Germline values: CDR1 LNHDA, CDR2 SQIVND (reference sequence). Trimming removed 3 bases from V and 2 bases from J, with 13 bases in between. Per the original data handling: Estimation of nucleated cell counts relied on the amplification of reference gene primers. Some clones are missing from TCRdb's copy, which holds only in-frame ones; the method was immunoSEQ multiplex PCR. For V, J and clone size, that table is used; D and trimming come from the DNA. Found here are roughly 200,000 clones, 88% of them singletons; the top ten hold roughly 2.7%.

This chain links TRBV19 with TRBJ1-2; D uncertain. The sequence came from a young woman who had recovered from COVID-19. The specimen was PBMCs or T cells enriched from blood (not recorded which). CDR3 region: CASSIGSVRNYGYTF. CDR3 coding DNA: TGTGCCAGTAGTATCGGGAGTGTTCGAAACTATGGCTACACCTTC.